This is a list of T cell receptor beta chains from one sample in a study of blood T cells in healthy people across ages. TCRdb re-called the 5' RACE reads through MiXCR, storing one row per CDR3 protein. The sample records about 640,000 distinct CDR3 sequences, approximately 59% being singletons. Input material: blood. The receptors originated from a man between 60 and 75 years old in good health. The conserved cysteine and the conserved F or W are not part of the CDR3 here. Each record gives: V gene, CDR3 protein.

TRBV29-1,SVGNPLWTGHPGEQY
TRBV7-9,ASSLSRDREQY
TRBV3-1,ASSQDPQGMHNEQF
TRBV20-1,SATIAGGVYEQF
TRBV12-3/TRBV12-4,ASSFRVTADTEY
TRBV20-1,SASDRREQY
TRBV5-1,ASSLVANYEQY
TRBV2,ASTGLGANVLT
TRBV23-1,ASSHPPGGQASEQF
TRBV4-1,ASSQWGFQPQH
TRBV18,ASSQGFGTSNQPQH
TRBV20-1,SAGVGGQDYGYT
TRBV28,ASTTSGTVYEQY
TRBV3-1,ASSQVASGAYEQY
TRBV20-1,SATEGGYEQY
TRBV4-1,ASSPRPVPLEQY
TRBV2,ASSDQQGANT
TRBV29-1,SVRNTDTQY
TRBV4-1,ASSRGQGAFYGYT
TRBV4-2,ASSQATSEPSTDTQY
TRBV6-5,ASSEGFRETQY
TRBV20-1,SARDLGVTNEKLF
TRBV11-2,ASSSGGAGDTQY
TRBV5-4,ASSVERGRGNEQY
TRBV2,ASRNALAGGDNEQF
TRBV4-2,ASSQVRRTGFHTEAF
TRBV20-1,SARDRGIVT
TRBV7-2,ASSFTYQETQY
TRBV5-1,ASRSGTSGGAAYNEQF
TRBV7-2,ASSFGGTSSYEQY
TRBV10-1,ASSVALHNEQF
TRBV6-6,ASSPLGQWSNEKLF
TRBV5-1,ASSTNTGEMYEQY
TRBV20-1,SARPPSGEETQY
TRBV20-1,SGLAQYEQY
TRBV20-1,SARGDGGNTDTQY
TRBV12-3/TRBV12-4,ASLRLAGATDTQY
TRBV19,ASSIPPGHQY
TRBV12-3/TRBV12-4,ASSLRRGGSTDTQY
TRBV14,ASSRTRGLQETQY
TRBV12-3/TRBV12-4,ASSAGTDPYNSPLH
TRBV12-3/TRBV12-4,ASKWAGGMSDAQY
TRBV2,ASSGSQGSNQPQH
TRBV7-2,ASSLTGDDEKLF
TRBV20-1,SAGGPKGDEQF